This T cell receptor (beta chain) was sequenced for a study of technical replicates of blood from a handful of donors. Germline V lookup: CDR1 MNHEY, CDR2 SMNVEV (reference sequence). This CDR3 has 13 residues. The V gene lost 3 bases and the J gene lost 5 bases, with 11 bases spanning the gap. TCRdb keeps only in-frame clones here, not all; method: immunoSEQ multiplex PCR. The table lists tens of thousands of clones, approximately 88% of them singletons. This TCR was recovered from a human donor in good health. Some clones in this sample may be carry-over from other donors' samples. The sequenced sample was PBMCs. V usage is TRBV27 and J usage is TRBJ2-7; D might be TRBD2 (6 bases). The CDR3 protein is CASSFVGSDEQYF. CDR3 sequence (DNA): TGTGCCAGCAGTTTTGTCGGGAGCGACGAGCAGTACTTC.